Reported below is one T cell receptor (beta chain). Its antigen remains unidentified. Method: immunoSEQ multiplex PCR; TCRdb's copy keeps in-frame clones and lacks some. Altogether approximately 12,000 clones are present, 78% being singletons, with the ten largest covering 4.5%. Time point described: neoterminal ileum biopsy at postoperative endoscopy, about 6 months after surgery. This specimen comes from a study of T cell repertoires in ileal Crohn's disease. Across the study: Every patient was operated on for stricturing (roughly 60%) or penetrating (about 40%) complications. About half received postoperative treatment, some ten with thiopurines and 15 to 20 anti-TNF.

Study-wide results and caveats: Clonality above 26.8% at surgery always came with endoscopic recurrence.

CDR1 and CDR2 from the germline V gene are MRHNA and SNTAGT. V lost 2 bases, J lost 2 bases, and 5 bases lay in between. This CDR3 contains 13 residues. The chain uses TRBV6-4 and TRBJ2-3, with D hard to call. Sequences were obtained from ileal tissue. This receptor was taken from an adult with Crohn's disease. The CDR3 loop reads CASSDLPTDTQYF. CDR3 sequence (DNA): TGTGCCAGCAGTGACCTCCCCACAGATACGCAGTATTTT.